The T cell receptor (beta chain) under discussion was sequenced for a study of PD-1 blockade in mismatch repair-deficient tumors. About the study: Patients had over ten mismatch repair-deficient cancer types and were previously treated and progressing.

Mismatch repair deficiency was confirmed in all patients, by PCR or immunohistochemistry. TCR sequencing covered a few patients who responded to pembrolizumab. The data were produced by immunoSEQ multiplex PCR, yet TCRdb's version contains in-frame clones alone and is incomplete. The sample carries approximately 100,000 clones, 70% to 85% recorded once. Trimming took off 7 bases at V and 6 bases at J, with 12 bases between the two ends. This CDR3 is built from 11 residues. Germline lookup yields CDR1 GTSNPN and CDR2 SVGIG (reference sequence). Overall study results and limits: Rapid post-treatment expansion, then contraction, generally preceding radiologic response, marked tumor-resident clones.

Notes on this clone: No antigen is known for it.

The chain carries TRBV30 and TRBJ1-2; D remains unclear. This sequence originates from an adult with mismatch repair-deficient cancer. Sequenced material: peripheral blood, taken approximately 35 weeks after starting pembrolizumab. The CDR3 loop is CASHGENGYTF. The CDR3 DNA reads as TGTGCCTCTCACGGGGAGAATGGCTACACCTTC. The full variable domain, its missing parts supplied by reference TRBV30 and TRBJ1-2, is SQTIHQWPATLVQPVGSPLSLECTVEGTSNPNLYWYRQAAGRGLQLLFYSVGIGQISSEVPQNLSASRPQDRQFILSSKKLLLSDSGFYLCASHGENGYTFGSGTRLTVV.